Below, one T cell receptor (beta chain) is given with its context. What it binds is unknown. The sample originates from a study of a mutant IDH1 vaccine in newly diagnosed glioma. Study observations and caveats: Shifts in the top peripheral T cell clonotypes seemed unrelated to pseudoprogression.

This table comes from immunoSEQ multiplex PCR, and its TCRdb copy is limited to in-frame clones, with some not included. Of about 65,000 clones listed, more than 75% were seen once; the top ten hold less than 5%. Time point meaning: week 23, last vaccination. One vaccine dose held 300 ug of mutant IDH1 20-mer peptide and came with topical imiquimod. The material sequenced was PBMCs, taken from a glioma patient whose treatment included an IDH1 peptide vaccine. The TCR sequence derives from a man aged 30 to 39 with glioma.

CDR3 loop: CASSTRVDRHNSPLHF. In DNA form, the CDR3 reads TGTGCCAGCAGTACCCGCGTGGACAGGCATAATTCACCCCTCCACTTT. The chain recombines TRBV28 with TRBJ1-6; 7 bases agree with TRBD1. Trimming took 5 bases from V and 5 from J; bases not matched to a gene: 9. CDR1 MDHEN and CDR2 SYDVKM come from the germline V gene. CDR3 size: 16 residues.